The 5 T cell receptor beta chains listed next were all sequenced from one sample in a study of T-cell memory formation after mild COVID-19. TCRdb redid the calling of the 5' RACE reads with MiXCR, one entry per CDR3 protein. This table has hundreds of thousands of distinct CDR3 sequences, about 20% appearing once. The sequenced sample was PBMCs or a T cell subset sorted from them (not recorded which). The receptors originated from an adult woman who had mild COVID-19 (a few samples of this study predate the infection). Cell type and time point are not known.

This clonotype was detected a few times. The chain recombines TRBV3-1 with TRBJ2-3; possibly TRBD1 or TRBD2 for D (5 bases each). V gave up 7 bases and J gave up 0 bases, with 11 bases separating them. This CDR3 is built from 14 residues. Germline V gene lookup returns CDR1 LGHDT and CDR2 YNNKEL (reference sequence). This CDR3 is CASNSRGSTDTQYF. CDR3 nucleotides: TGTGCCAGCAACTCACGGGGCAGCACAGATACGCAGTATTTT.

This clonotype was found a few times. V is TRBV12-3 or TRBV12-4 and J is TRBJ2-3, with 15 bases fitting TRBD2. The trim removed 6 bases at V and 7 bases at J, leaving 14 bases unmatched. This CDR3 region has 18 residues. This chain's CDR3 is CASSPLGTSGGPGHTQYF. In DNA, the CDR3 is TGTGCCAGCAGCCCCCTGGGGACTAGCGGGGGGCCGGGGCATACGCAGTATTTT.

The J gene is TRBJ1-1, the V gene TRBV9, with D unresolved. The CDR3 loop spans 15 amino acids. Trimming removed 0 bases from V and 3 bases from J, with 12 bases in between. CDR1 and CDR2 (germline): SGDLS, YYNGEE. For the CDR3, the DNA is TGTGCCAGCAGCGTAGCCACCCCCGGGGACACTGAAGCTTTCTTT. Residues: CASSVATPGDTEAFF.

This clonotype was counted between two and nine times. The chain couples TRBV10-3 to TRBJ1-1; D may be TRBD1 (5 bases). V gave up 5 bases and J gave up 4 bases, with 20 bases separating them. The CDR3 covers 16 residues. Germline assignment: CDR1 ENHRY and CDR2 SYGVKD. This chain's CDR3 is CAISTRDPREGTEAFF. CDR3 DNA sequence: TGTGCCATCAGTACCAGGGACCCGCGGGAGGGCACTGAAGCTTTCTTT.

The chain uses TRBV13 and TRBJ2-6, with D perhaps TRBD1 (6 bases). The germline V gene has CDR1 PRHDT and CDR2 FYEKMQ (reference sequence). This CDR3 spans 16 amino acids. Trimming stripped 3 bases from V and 6 bases from J, with 15 bases between. The chain's CDR3 is CASSLVTGWQANVLTF. The CDR3 DNA reads TGTGCCAGCAGCTTGGTAACAGGGTGGCAGGCCAACGTCCTGACTTTC. Drawing the rest from reference TRBV13 and TRBJ2-6, the complete variable domain is AAGVIQSPRHLIKEKRETATLKCYPIPRHDTVYWYQQGPGQDPQFLISFYEKMQSDKGSIPDRFSAQQFSDYHSELNMSSLELGDSALYFCASSLVTGWQANVLTFGAGSRLTVL.